This TCR beta chain came from a study of OX40 agonist ivuxolimab in advanced cancers. Overall study context: The patients received ivuxolimab by intravenous route every 2 weeks at 0.01 to 10 mg/kg. Study-level results: The CD4+ and CD8+ T cells in the blood had expanded clonally by week 6 at 0.1 to 3.0 mg/kg.

V shed 1 base and J shed 0 bases, with 9 bases lying between them. The CDR3 sequence is 15 residues long. Germline values: CDR1 SGHTA, CDR2 FQGNSA. Patients were ineligible given autoimmune disease history or systemic immunosuppression. Method: immunoSEQ multiplex PCR; TCRdb's copy keeps in-frame clones and lacks some. The sample holds around 72,000 clones; about nine tenths are singletons and the top ten take roughly 8.2%. On this clone: Its target is not known.

This chain connects TRBV7-2 to TRBJ2-5, with a possible D match to TRBD2 (6 bases). Source: CD4+ or CD8+ T cells sorted from blood, taken in a trial of the OX40 agonist ivuxolimab. The TCR was taken from an adult with an advanced solid tumor such as melanoma, head and neck, liver or kidney cancer. CDR3 sequence: CASSLGGGYQETQYF. CDR3 coding DNA: TGTGCCAGCAGCTTAGGCGGAGGGTACCAAGAGACCCAGTACTTC.